Below, 13 T cell receptor beta chains from the same sample are listed, as sequenced in a study of vaccination and CD4 T cells after COVID-19. The treatment denotes: approximately 11-day PBMC culture with coronavirus spike peptide pools or control peptides (ViraFEST assay). Their cognate antigens are unknown. With the Oncomine TCR Beta short-read assay, DNA from cultured CD4+ T cells was sequenced. TCRdb itself ran the PCR reads through MiXCR, one entry per CDR3 protein. The sample gives approximately 12,000 distinct CDR3 sequences, 60% to 80% of which show up once; 9% to 12% is in the top ten. The source material was CD4+ T cells from blood, cultured in vitro. The receptors shown here come from a human donor who had recovered from COVID-19.

This chain links TRBV5-1 with TRBJ1-1, with a possible D match to TRBD1 (5 bases). V was pared by 1 base and J by 4 bases, with 14 bases between. The germline V gene has CDR1 SGHRS and CDR2 YFSETQ. This CDR3 spans 15 amino acids. CDR3 in amino acids: CASSLSGTTGTEAFF. CDR3 in DNA: TGCGCCAGCAGCTTGTCCGGGACGACGGGCACTGAAGCTTTCTTT.

This chain uses TRBV4-3 with TRBJ2-7; D gene unclear. Germline V gives CDR1 LGHNA, CDR2 YSLEER. This CDR3 spans 13 amino acids. V gave up 4 bases and J gave up 3 bases, with 10 bases separating them. This chain's CDR3 is CASSRSPSYEQYF. Here the CDR3 DNA reads TGCGCCAGCAGCCGCTCACCAAGCTACGAGCAGTACTTC.

The chain is built from TRBV20-1 and TRBJ1-1, with no clear D. V lost 6 bases and J lost 8, with 16 bases in between. This CDR3 contains 12 residues. Germline V lookup: CDR1 DFQATT, CDR2 SNEGSKA (reference sequence). The CDR3 reads CSADDGRREAFF. The CDR3 DNA reads TGCAGTGCAGACGACGGTAGGAGGGAAGCTTTCTTT.

Comments on this clonotype: One end of the junction varies from germline; a read error may be responsible. The rearrangement links TRBV15 to TRBJ2-7; D possibly corresponds to TRBD2 (5 bases). The germline V gene encodes CDR1 LNHNV and CDR2 YYDKDF (reference sequence). The CDR3 extends over 14 amino acids. As DNA, the CDR3 is TGTGCCATCAGCCCAGGCCGGGGTTCCTACGAGCAGTACTTC. Protein: CAISPGRGSYEQYF. The entire variable domain, with the rest obtained from reference TRBV15 and TRBJ2-7, is as follows: DAMVIQNPRYQVTQFGKPVTLSCSQTLNHNVMYWYQQKSSQAPKLLFHYYDKDFNNEADTPDNFQSRRPNTSFCFLDIRSPGLGDTAMYLCAISPGRGSYEQYFGPGTRLTVT.

The rearrangement joins TRBV6-1 to TRBJ2-7; maybe TRBD1 (5 bases). V was cut by 1 base and J by 1 base, with 8 bases left in between. The CDR3 has 14 amino acids. Germline loops: CDR1 MNHNS, CDR2 SASEGT. The CDR3 sequence is CASSEEAGSYEQYF. In DNA form, the CDR3 reads TGTGCCAGCAGTGAAGAGGCAGGGTCCTACGAGCAGTACTTC.

The CDR3 is CASSLQGSTEAFF. DNA for the CDR3: TGTGCCAGCAGTTTACAGGGGAGCACTGAAGCTTTCTTT. The chain recombines TRBV12-3 or TRBV12-4 with TRBJ1-1; D perhaps matches TRBD1 (6 bases). This CDR3 contains 13 residues. Trimming removed 2 bases at V and 4 bases at J, with 8 bases between.

This clonotype turned up a few times. The J gene is TRBJ1-6, the V gene TRBV6-1; tentatively, D is TRBD1 (5 bases). V was cut by 7 bases and J by 0 bases, with 13 bases left in between. This CDR3 is built from 16 residues. CDR1 and CDR2 (germline): MNHNS, SASEGT. DNA for the CDR3: TGTGCCAGCACCACGGGACGGAGCTCCTATAATTCACCCCTCCACTTT. Protein sequence: CASTTGRSSYNSPLHF.

The chain joins TRBV20-1 to TRBJ2-3; D may be TRBD2 (6 bases). The CDR3 is 12 amino acids. Germline V CDR1 and CDR2: DFQATT, SNEGSKA (reference sequence). The CDR3: CSCERGTDTQYF. CDR3 DNA: TGCAGCTGCGAGCGGGGCACAGATACGCAGTATTTT.

V is TRBV12-3 or TRBV12-4 and J is TRBJ1-5; perhaps TRBD1 as D (5 bases). CDR3 size: 15 residues. Trimming cost V 6 bases and J 2 bases, with 14 bases left between them. This CDR3 reads CASSFVGAGNQPQHF. The CDR3 coding sequence is TGTGCCAGCAGCTTCGTAGGGGCGGGCAATCAGCCCCAGCATTTT.

V gene TRBV7-2 combines with J gene TRBJ2-7; 8 bases line up with TRBD1. Germline CDR1 is SGHTA and CDR2 is FQGNSA. Losses at the gene ends were 6 bases for V and 1 base for J; bases not matched to a gene: 8. This CDR3 has 15 amino acids. Written as DNA, the CDR3 is TGTGCCAGCAGGCTTAGGACAGGGCAATCCTACGAGCAGTACTTC. This translates into CASRLRTGQSYEQYF.

This sequence joins TRBV7-2 and TRBJ2-7, with 7 bases fitting TRBD2. V shed 5 bases, J shed 3 bases, and the junction held 13 bases outside the gene matches. From germline, CDR1 is SGHTA and CDR2 FQGNSA. CDR3 length: 16 amino acids. The CDR3 nucleotides are TGTGCCAGCAGCCCCGGTAGCGGGCTACCCATCTACGAGCAGTACTTC. Protein product: CASSPGSGLPIYEQYF.

This clonotype turned up a few times. The rearrangement joins TRBV20-1 to TRBJ1-5, with a weak D call TRBD1 (6 bases). V was clipped by 4 bases and J by 0 bases, with 13 bases between them. Germline values: CDR1 DFQATT, CDR2 SNEGSKA (reference sequence). The CDR3 is 15 amino acids. CDR3 nucleotide sequence: TGCAGTGCTAAGAGGACAGAATATAGCAATCAGCCCCAGCATTTT. It yields the protein CSAKRTEYSNQPQHF.

This rearrangement joins TRBV5-4 to TRBJ2-2, with 9 bases fitting TRBD2. The J segment lost 4 bases and the V segment lost 0 bases, leaving 4 bases of the junction unmatched. Germline CDR1 and CDR2: SGHNT and YYREEE (reference sequence). The length of the CDR3 is 16 residues. The CDR3 DNA follows: TGTGCCAGCAGCTTGGCTGTTAGCGGGAGCACCGGGGAGCTGTTTTTT. As protein: CASSLAVSGSTGELFF.